Reported below is one TCR beta chain. The antigen is undetermined. The CDR3 length is 14 residues. Between the trimmed V and J ends, which lost 7 bases and 2 bases, there was a span of 14 bases. Germline values: CDR1 LNHDA, CDR2 SQIVND (reference sequence). The data stem from a study of cytomegalovirus exposure and HLA in healthy donors. Whole-study findings and limits: The classifier was said to identify cytomegalovirus status with high specificity and sensitivity. In vitro experiments confirmed that a few CMV-associated chains were specific for CMV antigens. With later analysis, a missense DCLRE1C variant became linked to TCR beta V- and J-gene trimming. Researchers catalogued about 150 TCR beta chains as cytomegalovirus-associated.

PCR was performed using 60 Vbeta and 13 Jbeta primers. Clones were read by immunoSEQ multiplex PCR, and TCRdb kept only the in-frame ones, dropping some. The sample totals over 110,000 clones. This rearrangement joins TRBV19 to TRBJ1-2, with no clear D. The sample was PBMCs. This sequence was found in a male donor in good health and CMV-seronegative. CDR3 bases: TGTGCCAGTAACCCCACCGCGGGGAACTATGGCTACACCTTC. It yields the protein CASNPTAGNYGYTF.